The text below deals with one TCR beta chain. The antigen is undetermined. CDR3 length: 16 residues. Germline loops: CDR1 LGHNA, CDR2 YSLEER. V dropped 0 bases and J dropped 1 base, with 13 bases sitting between them. Following extraction, RNA underwent reverse transcription to cDNA, which served as the sequencing template. The repertoire was sequenced with immunoSEQ multiplex PCR; TCRdb's copy has only in-frame clones and lacks some. Here the sample spans approximately 42,000 clones, roughly 65% being singletons. The data were obtained in a study of CD8+ T cells in alopecia areata. As to treatment: oral pan-JAK inhibitor, 5-10 mg twice daily. Alopecia areata patients had lesional scalp punch biopsies and peripheral blood taken from them. Study-wide points: Clonality in lesional scalp, especially alopecia totalis/universalis, exceeded that of normal scalp. Tofacitinib significantly decreased scalp clonality and expanded CD8+ clones among top 100. Normal skin's resident alphabeta T cells are sequenced alongside lesional scalp T cells.

This chain uses TRBV4-3 with TRBJ2-7; D may be TRBD2 (6 bases). The clonotype was recovered from a human donor with alopecia areata. The sample was CD8+ T cells sorted from blood, taken at week 4, from a patient treated with tofacitinib. The CDR3 loop is CASSQDLSGFSYEQYF. CDR3 sequence (DNA): TGCGCCAGCAGCCAAGACCTGAGCGGGTTTTCCTACGAGCAGTACTTC.